The next 18 T cell receptor beta chains were all read from a single sample in a study of blood T cell repertoires in COVID-19. Using immunoSEQ multiplex PCR, the repertoire was profiled, and TCRdb retains in-frame clones only, with some absent. Of roughly 80,000 clones detected, approximately 87% appear once; the ten largest clones hold more than 14%. The sample was peripheral blood. These receptors all come from a woman aged 70-85 years with acute or convalescent COVID-19.

This chain connects TRBV5-4 to TRBJ2-7; TRBD2 matches 8 bases. The CDR3 length is 14 residues. CDR1 is SGHNT, CDR2 YYREEE, per germline (reference sequence). The V segment lost 4 bases and the J segment 3 bases; nucleotides outside the gene matches: 6. The CDR3 nucleotides are TGTGCCAGCAGCCCGGGACTAGGAAACTACGAGCAGTACGTC. This encodes CASSPGLGNYEQYV.

V usage is TRBV5-4 and J usage is TRBJ2-1; D not resolved. The CDR3 loop spans 13 amino acids. Trimming took off 0 bases at V and 6 bases at J, with 7 bases between the two ends. CDR1 and CDR2 from the germline V gene are SGHNT and YYREEE (reference sequence). CDR3 nucleotides: TGTGCCAGCAGCTTGGTGGCAGGCAATGAGCAGTTCTTC. Translated: CASSLVAGNEQFF.

The genes are TRBV5-6 and TRBJ2-1; the match to TRBD1 covers 8 bases. This CDR3 spans 15 amino acids. The germline gives CDR1 SGHDT, CDR2 YYEEEE. Unmatched junction bases numbered 9, after V lost 7 bases and J lost 3 bases. The DNA of the CDR3 is TGTGCCAGCGGACAATCGGACAGGGACTACAATGAGCAGTTCTTC. It encodes CASGQSDRDYNEQFF.

The chain carries TRBV2 and TRBJ1-1; possible D gene TRBD1, 6 bases. Germline CDR1 reads SNHLY; CDR2 reads FYNNEI. Trimming pared 5 bases from V and 0 bases from J, leaving 10 bases between. CDR3 length: 14 amino acids. CDR3 nucleotides: TGTGCCAGCAGTCAAGACAGGATGAACACTGAAGCTTTCTTT. Translating gives CASSQDRMNTEAFF.

CDR3 residues: CASSLRGNYEQYV. The DNA of the CDR3 is TGTGCCAGCAGCTTAAGAGGGAACTACGAGCAGTACGTC. The V call is TRBV7-2, the J call TRBJ2-7; perhaps TRBD2 as D (5 bases). Germline CDR1 is SGHTA and CDR2 is FQGNSA. This CDR3 contains 13 residues. The germline V and J ends were trimmed by 2 bases and 3 bases, with 8 bases remaining between them.

The rearrangement links TRBV19 to TRBJ2-1, with D perhaps TRBD2 (7 bases). From germline, CDR1 is LNHDA and CDR2 SQIVND (reference sequence). V lost 0 bases to trimming and J lost 0 bases, with 18 bases between them. This CDR3 has 19 residues. CDR3 coding DNA: TGTGCCAGTAGTATAGATCGATTGGGCGGGGGCAGCTCCTACAATGAGCAGTTCTTC. It yields the protein CASSIDRLGGGSSYNEQFF.

This CDR3 reads CASSLQGSLEGYTF. The CDR3 DNA reads TGTGCCAGCAGCTTGCAGGGGAGCTTAGAGGGCTACACCTTC. The rearrangement joins TRBV7-9 to TRBJ1-2; weak D call: TRBD1 (6 bases). Trimming removed 3 bases from V and 8 bases from J, with 16 bases in between. CDR3 length: 14 residues. From germline, CDR1 is SEHNR and CDR2 FQNEAQ (reference sequence).

The chain employs TRBV5-1 and TRBJ2-2, with a tentative D call TRBD1 (6 bases). V was pared by 7 bases and J by 1 base, with 8 bases between. The CDR3 extends over 13 amino acids. Germline V CDR1 and CDR2: SGHRS, YFSETQ. The CDR3 DNA reads TGCGCCAGCGAGACAGGGAACACCGGGGAGCTGTTTTTT. Residues: CASETGNTGELFF.

The CDR3 loop is CASSPGTPNTGELFF. CDR3 bases: TGTGCCAGCAGCCCCGGGACTCCGAACACCGGGGAGCTGTTTTTT. The chain couples TRBV11-3 to TRBJ2-2, with TRBD2 as a possible D gene (6 bases). The germline CDR1 and CDR2 sequences are SGHNT and YENEEA. The CDR3 contains 15 residues. Trimming removed 5 bases at V and 0 bases at J, with 10 bases between.

The rearrangement uses TRBV10-3 and TRBJ2-4; TRBD1 matches 9 bases. J gave up 5 bases and V 6 bases, and 2 bases lay outside the gene matches. Germline loops: CDR1 ENHRY, CDR2 SYGVKD. CDR3 length: 13 amino acids. The DNA for the CDR3 is TGTGCCATCAGACGACAGGGGGAAAACATTCAGTACTTC. As protein: CAIRRQGENIQYF.

CDR3 loop: CASSYSREGAAPQHF. CDR3 bases: TGTGCCAGCAGTTACTCGCGGGAGGGAGCTGCGCCCCAGCATTTT. The rearrangement uses TRBV6-5 and TRBJ1-5; D is unresolved. V was trimmed by 0 bases and J by 9 bases, leaving 15 bases between them. The length of the CDR3 is 15 residues. From germline, CDR1 is MNHEY and CDR2 SVGAGI.

The genes are TRBV7-9 and TRBJ2-3, with 10 bases lining up with TRBD1. CDR1 is SEHNR, CDR2 FQNEAQ, per germline (reference sequence). The J segment lost 5 bases and the V segment lost 4 bases, leaving 6 bases of the junction unmatched. The CDR3 has 15 residues. The CDR3 here is CASSSTTGGVDTQYF. The CDR3, as DNA: TGTGCCAGCAGCTCGACGACAGGGGGCGTAGATACGCAGTATTTT.

The J gene is TRBJ2-6, the V gene TRBV2; D not resolved. Trimming shortened V by 3 bases and J by 4 bases, and 7 bases separated the two germline ends. This CDR3 is built from 14 residues. Germline lookup yields CDR1 SNHLY and CDR2 FYNNEI. CDR3 residues: CASSEATGANVLTF. CDR3 sequence (DNA): TGTGCCAGCAGTGAGGCAACCGGGGCCAACGTCCTGACTTTC. Looking up the rest from reference TRBV2 and TRBJ2-6 gives the full variable domain: EPEVTQTPSHQVTQMGQEVILRCVPISNHLYFYWYRQILGQKVEFLVSFYNNEISEKSEIFDDQFSVERPDGSNFTLKIRSTKLEDSAMYFCASSEATGANVLTFGAGSRLTVL.

The chain uses TRBV6-1 and TRBJ2-3; D perhaps matches TRBD2 (5 bases). Per the germline V gene, CDR1 is MNHNS and CDR2 is SASEGT. The CDR3 is 15 residues long. Trimming left V 3 bases short and J 1 base short, with 11 bases between. CDR3 bases: TGTGCCAGCAGTGACCCAGCGAGGGGCACAGATACGCAGTATTTT. This gives the protein CASSDPARGTDTQYF.

This clone has just one count. This chain joins TRBV9 and TRBJ2-7, with a weak D call TRBD2 (6 bases). With 6 bases removed from V and 0 bases from J, the gap between germline ends came to 16 bases. Per the germline V gene, CDR1 is SGDLS and CDR2 is YYNGEE. The CDR3 totals 15 residues. The CDR3 here is CASNMGDCGSYEQYV. The CDR3, as DNA: TGTGCCAGCAATATGGGGGACTGCGGCTCCTACGAGCAGTACGTC.

Ten or more counts support this clone. Other DNA sequences in the sample encode the same CDR3. The rearrangement joins TRBV3-1 (or the pseudogene TRBV3-2) to TRBJ2-1; 12 bases are shared with TRBD2. Germline assignment: CDR1 LGHDT and CDR2 YNNKEL (reference sequence). J gave up 7 bases and V 1 base, and 2 bases lay outside the gene matches. The length of the CDR3 is 15 residues. This CDR3 is CASSQASGGANEQFF. DNA of the CDR3: TGTGCCAGCAGCCAAGCTAGCGGGGGGGCAAATGAGCAGTTCTTC.

This clone has only a few counts. The gene calls are TRBV7-9 and TRBJ1-4; no clear D gene. Between the trimmed V and J ends, which lost 1 base and 2 bases, there was a span of 8 bases. CDR1 is SEHNR and CDR2 is FQNEAQ in the germline V gene (reference sequence). This CDR3 spans 15 amino acids. CDR3 DNA: TGTGCCAGCAGCTTAGGAACAGCCACTAATGAAAAACTGTTTTTT. It codes for CASSLGTATNEKLFF.

The rearrangement links TRBV5-4 to TRBJ2-5, with 11 nucleotides matching TRBD1. Unmatched junction bases numbered 6, after V lost 3 bases and J lost 5 bases. Germline values: CDR1 SGHNT, CDR2 YYREEE (reference sequence). The CDR3 has 15 amino acids. The DNA of the CDR3 is TGTGCCAGCAGCTCCGGACAGGGGGCTGGGGAGACCCAGTACTTC. Translated: CASSSGQGAGETQYF.